This TCR beta chain was sequenced in a study of T cell responses to AZD1222 COVID-19 vaccine (dated by TCRdb to about 2021). For the study in its entirety: Because spike-specific TCR depth and breadth did not differ between the two schedules, AZD1222 recipients who got a second dose at roughly 4 weeks were pooled with those who got a second dose at roughly 12 weeks. TCR sequencing covered over 230 trial participants: about 210 given two doses of AZD1222 and about 26 given two doses of MenACWY control vaccine. Trial participants were enrolled into age subgroups of 18-55, 56-69 and 70-plus years, which contained 148, 28 and 57 TCR-sequenced participants, respectively. The full study reports these points: Vaccine-associated CD4 TCRs spanned the whole spike protein, with dominant responses in regions 160-218 and 743-854. Participants were mostly white British, with more females than males. The authors suggested clonal diversity may have been underestimated. Conclusions about previously exposed vaccinees are limited because only a handful of AZD1222 recipients were SARS-CoV-2 seropositive at baseline. In the small 56-69-year group, the increase in depth fell short of significance, most likely because of low power. After two AZD1222 doses, both the breadth and the depth of spike-specific TCRs were significantly higher than at day 0 and than in MenACWY recipients. Nearly half of unique spike-specific TCRs reportedly recognized epitopes outside regions mutated in the B.1.351 and B.1.1.7 variants. No day 14 peak-response samples were available, so repertoires were characterized only after the peak T cell response.

Reading the label with the study, this specimen's time point is: baseline before first vaccination. The vaccinee samples were drawn from two UK trials, COV001 and COV002, one of which was a single-blind randomized controlled phase 2/3 trial testing AZD1222 (ChAdOx1 nCoV-19) in healthy adults. Trial participant PBMC samples were collected at day 0 and day 28 after the second dose for TCRbeta chain sequencing. CDR3 length: 19 amino acids, cysteine to phenylalanine. Only the CDR3 DNA stays, 57 bases, in frame from base 1. After removal of 5 bases from V and 0 bases from J, the junction retains 14 bases not matched to a gene. CDR1 and CDR2, looked up from the germline V gene, are SGHNT and YENEEA. The CDR3 regions of human TCRbeta chains were analyzed by immunosequencing. The original methods were these. Repertoire TCRs were checked for matches against a reference library of SARS-CoV-2-specific TCRs that had been generated using the MIRA antigen-specificity platform. Breadth meant the fraction of unique TCRs that were SARS-CoV-2-associated, whereas depth meant the fraction of total T cells that were SARS-CoV-2-associated. Using the MIRA data, every spike-specific TCR was mapped to the spike region that the TCR reacted to and assigned to either a CD4 or a CD8 class. Log10-transformed breadth and depth values were compared by one-way ANOVA with Sidak's multiple comparisons tests. TCRdb stores this immuneACCESS table with in-frame sequences only. Part of the clones is absent; in the studies checked, under half of the shortfall reflects unresolved V genes, and no reason is known for the rest. D and trimming come from the DNA, and the V and J calls and clone size come from that table. A total of around 130,000 clones appear in this sample, 88% of them only once. The top ten clones comprise approximately 8% of the sample.

This clone appeared once. No cognate antigen has been identified for it. Per-base qualities were not stored, and no clone one base away is much larger. The chain uses TRBV11-3 and TRBJ2-1, with 9 central nucleotides matching TRBD2. The clonotype originates from an adult in good health. Sequenced here: peripheral blood, sampled on day 0 of AZD1222 vaccination. The DNA sequence is as follows: TGTGCCAGCAGCCGTTCTAGCGGGGATCGCGAAAGCTCCTACAATGAGCAGTTCTTC. Translation gives CASSRSSGDRESSYNEQFF.